This T cell receptor (beta chain) was identified during a study of blood T cell repertoires in COVID-19. Whole-study context: The United States, Italy and Spain were the sources of the acute and convalescent COVID-19 samples. T cells, B-cell-depleted T cells, or PBMCs supplied cDNA or gDNA.

V shed 4 bases, J shed 4 bases, and the junction held 5 bases outside the gene matches. This CDR3 has 15 amino acids. Germline CDR1 MNHNY, CDR2 SVGAGI (reference sequence). Seattle's cohort entered during active infection and was followed longitudinally. Authors' processing steps: Nucleated cell number was recorded as an estimate derived from reference gene primer amplification. Measured with immunoSEQ multiplex PCR; TCRdb has only the in-frame clones, and not every one. From that table come the V and J calls and clone size; the DNA was used to work out D and trimming. The data contain roughly 250,000 clones, roughly nine tenths of them singletons.

The chain links TRBV6-6 to TRBJ2-7, with TRBD2 matching 12 bases. Input material: peripheral blood. The receptor comes from a woman in her thirties with COVID-19, enrolled during active disease. In DNA, the CDR3 is TGTGCCAGCAGTTCAGGACTAGCGGGGAGGTACGAGCAGTACTTC. Residues: CASSSGLAGRYEQYF.